This T cell receptor beta chain was profiled in a study of graft-versus-host responses after intestinal transplantation. Whole-study context: Anti-thymocyte globulin induction, then tacrolimus and steroids for about three years, went to all recipients. Overall study results and limits: Detected in recipient marrow were GvH clones, some of which were first observed in ileum or blood. Graft-versus-host to host-versus-graft clonal ratios in allografts were high in patients with graft-donor T cell macrochimerism.

This table comes from immunoSEQ multiplex PCR, and its TCRdb copy is limited to in-frame clones, with some not included. The sample holds approximately 85,000 clones; 80% to 95% are singletons and the top ten take approximately 1%. As for this clone: Its specificity is unknown.

Germline V gives CDR1 SEHNR, CDR2 FQNEAQ (reference sequence). This CDR3 contains 14 residues. The J segment lost 5 bases and the V segment lost 5 bases, leaving 8 bases of the junction unmatched. This sample comprised unstimulated CD8+ T cells sorted from spleen or lymph node cells, obtained before transplant. The TCR sequence derives from a human donor who was the organ donor for an intestinal transplant. This chain joins TRBV7-9 and TRBJ2-7, with 8 bases matching TRBD1. The CDR3 DNA reads TGTGCCAGCAGCCCACCGGACAGGGCCCACGAGCAGTACTTC. Translating gives CASSPPDRAHEQYF.